This TCR beta chain comes out of a study of shared clonotypes between healthy human individuals. Study-wide findings and caveats: Although depth was large, rarefaction showed that sequencing of the sorted subsets was incomplete.

As to this clone: Antigen unknown.

Trimming at V came to 7 bases and at J to 4 bases, leaving 7 bases not matched to a gene. The CDR3 has 14 residues. Per the germline V gene, CDR1 is SGHTS and CDR2 is YDEGEE. All the donors were Caucasian adults who lived in Nashville, Tennessee. As originally analysed: For the immunoSEQ data, sequences were junction-only without quality scores, so filtering differed. Some clones are missing from TCRdb's copy, which holds only in-frame ones; the method was immunoSEQ multiplex PCR. V, J and clone size derive from that table, while D and trimming were established from the DNA sequence. In the table there are around 940,000 clones, 76% of which are singletons.

The receptor was isolated from a man between 18 and 35 years old in good health. The rearrangement uses TRBV5-8 and TRBJ1-5, with 8 bases aligning to TRBD1. Sequenced material: memory CD4+ T cells sorted from blood. Subset reported: CD45RA-negative fraction. Here the CDR3 DNA reads TGTGCCAGCCAGCGGACAGGGCGAAATCAGCCCCAGCATTTT. Protein sequence: CASQRTGRNQPQHF.